The clone carrying this T cell receptor beta chain was counted at least ten times. Its matching antigen is unknown. Amplification targeted TCR beta CDR3 regions from RNA transcripts. First-round RT-PCR targeting the TCR CDR3 was performed with the HTBI primer set. A single record per CDR3 protein comes from TCRdb applying MiXCR to the multiplex PCR reads. The sample gives 800,000 or so distinct CDR3 sequences, more than 30% of which show up once; 7.5% to 9.5% is in the top ten. These data are taken from a study of T cells in Graves' hyperthyroidism and ophthalmopathy. From approximately 9.5 ml of fresh peripheral blood, PBMCs were isolated. Germline CDR1 reads LNHDA; CDR2 reads SQIVND (reference sequence). This CDR3 contains 13 residues. Trimming removed 1 base from V and 7 bases from J, with 11 bases in between. Overall study findings and caveats: Most clonotypes that expanded in the thyroid above 0.001 also showed up in blood.

The sample consisted of blood. The sequence came from a man aged 18 to 30 with Graves' hyperthyroidism. The chain couples TRBV19 to TRBJ2-7; TRBD2 might be the D (5 bases). As DNA, the CDR3 is TGTGCCAGTAGTATAGGGTCTCAGCGGGAGCAGTACTTC. Translating it yields CASSIGSQREQYF.